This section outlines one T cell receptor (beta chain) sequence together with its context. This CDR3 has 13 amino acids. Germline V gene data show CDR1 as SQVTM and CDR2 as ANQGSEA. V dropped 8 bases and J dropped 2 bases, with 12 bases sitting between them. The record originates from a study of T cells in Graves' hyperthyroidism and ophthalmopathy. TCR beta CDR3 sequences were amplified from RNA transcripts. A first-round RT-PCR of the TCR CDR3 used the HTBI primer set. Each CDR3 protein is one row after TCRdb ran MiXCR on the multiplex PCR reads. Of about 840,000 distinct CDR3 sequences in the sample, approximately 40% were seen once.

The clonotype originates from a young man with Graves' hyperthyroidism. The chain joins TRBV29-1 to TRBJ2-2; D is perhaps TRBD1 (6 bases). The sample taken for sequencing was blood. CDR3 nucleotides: TGCAGCTTAGGGACAAGCAACACCGGGGAGCTGTTTTTT. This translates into CSLGTSNTGELFF.